This T cell receptor (beta chain) was captured by sequencing in a study of Ad26.COV2.S vaccination and SARS-CoV-2 variants. TCRdb's table, derived via immunoSEQ multiplex PCR, lists solely in-frame clones and lacks some. The table has under 550,000 clones, about 93% seen once. Documented treatment: roughly 19 received Ad26.COV2.S at low or high dose, single or two shots; about 5 received placebo; per-sample allocation not given. It was on day 63 after the first vaccine or placebo injection that samples were taken. A Boston donor was an adult aged 18-55 years. V trimming: 0 bases; J trimming: 4 bases; junction bases outside the gene matches: 2. The germline gives CDR1 LNHDA, CDR2 SQIVND (reference sequence). This CDR3 contains 15 residues.

The specimen was peripheral blood, collected in a trial of Ad26.COV2.S vaccine versus placebo. The genes are TRBV19 and TRBJ2-7; TRBD2 matches 11 bases. The TCR sequence derives from a person between 18 and 60 years old who received the Ad26.COV2.S COVID-19 vaccine or a placebo. The CDR3 sequence: CASSIDASGGYEQYF. DNA of the CDR3: TGTGCCAGTAGTATAGACGCTAGCGGGGGGTACGAGCAGTACTTC. Based on the CDR3 plus reference TRBV19 and TRBJ2-7, the full variable domain is DGGITQSPKYLFRKEGQNVTLSCEQNLNHDAMYWYRQDPGQGLRLIYYSQIVNDFQKGDIAEGYSVSREKKESFPLTVTSAQKNPTAFYLCASSIDASGGYEQYFGPGTRLTVT.